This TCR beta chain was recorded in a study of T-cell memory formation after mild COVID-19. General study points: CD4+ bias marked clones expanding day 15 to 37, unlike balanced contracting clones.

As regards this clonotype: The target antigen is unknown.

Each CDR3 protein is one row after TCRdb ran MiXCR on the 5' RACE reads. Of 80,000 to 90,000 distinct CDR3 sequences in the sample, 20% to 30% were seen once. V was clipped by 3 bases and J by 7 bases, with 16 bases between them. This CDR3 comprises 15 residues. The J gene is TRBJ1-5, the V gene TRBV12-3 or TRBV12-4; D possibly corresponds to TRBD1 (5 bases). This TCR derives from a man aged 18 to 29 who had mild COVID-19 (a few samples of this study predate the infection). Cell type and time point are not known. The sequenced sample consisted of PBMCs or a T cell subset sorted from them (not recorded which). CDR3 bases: TGTGCCAGCAGTTTTGTCGGCCAGGGTGACCAGCCCCAGCATTTT. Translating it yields CASSFVGQGDQPQHF.